The 21 T cell receptor beta chains presented below share a single source sample, sequenced in a study of cytomegalovirus exposure and HLA in healthy donors. The assay was immunoSEQ multiplex PCR, and TCRdb's table has in-frame clones only and misses some. The profile covers some 340,000 clones, with roughly 87% appearing a single time and roughly 1.2% taken by the ten largest. Sequencing input: PBMCs. These receptors all come from a woman aged 25-40 years in good health and CMV-seropositive.

The V and J genes are TRBV27 and TRBJ2-7; no definite D call. The V gene lost 5 bases and the J gene lost 7 bases, with 12 bases spanning the gap. This CDR3 is 12 amino acids long. Germline V gene lookup returns CDR1 MNHEY and CDR2 SMNVEV (reference sequence). The CDR3 sequence is CASSRPYEEQYF. The CDR3 DNA is TGTGCCAGCAGTCGGCCCTATGAAGAGCAGTACTTC.

This clone has just a few counts. V gene TRBV19 combines with J gene TRBJ1-2; tentative D call: TRBD1 (5 bases). Trimming shortened V by 9 bases and J by 5 bases, and 19 bases separated the two germline ends. CDR1 and CDR2 (germline): LNHDA, SQIVND (reference sequence). This CDR3 is 14 amino acids long. CDR3 region: CASQDGALGYGYTF. CDR3 sequence (DNA): TGTGCCAGCCAAGACGGGGCCTTGGGATATGGCTACACCTTC.

The V and J genes are TRBV9 and TRBJ1-2, with TRBD1 matching 8 bases. This CDR3 has 16 amino acids. The V gene's germline CDR1 is SGDLS and CDR2 YYNGEE. V lost 4 bases and J lost 8; bases outside the gene matches: 16. This CDR3 is CASSPRTGKNGPGYTF. The DNA of the CDR3 is TGTGCCAGCAGCCCCCGGACAGGGAAAAACGGACCCGGCTACACCTTC.

This clone was found once. At one of its ends the junction is not consistent with the germline gene, which may arise from a read error. This chain links TRBV9 with TRBJ2-3; D gene uncertain. The germline V gene has CDR1 SGDLS and CDR2 YYNGEE. CDR3 length equals 16 residues. CDR3 protein: CASSVAGGRSTDTHYF. The CDR3 region has the DNA TGTGCCAGCAGCGTAGCGGGCGGACGTAGCACAGATACGCATTATTTT. Using reference TRBV9 and TRBJ2-3 for the parts outside the CDR3, the full variable domain is DSGVTQTPKHLITATGQRVTLRCSPRSGDLSVYWYQQSLDQGLQFLIQYYNGEERAKGNILERFSAQQFPDLHSELNLSSLELGDSALYFCASSVAGGRSTDTHYFGPGTRLTVL.

This clone was observed a single time. The gene calls are TRBV30 and TRBJ2-5; 9 bases line up with TRBD1. V was clipped by 1 base and J by 6 bases; unmatched bases: 3. Germline V gives CDR1 GTSNPN, CDR2 SVGIG (reference sequence). The CDR3 covers 13 residues. Written as DNA, the CDR3 is TGTGCCTGGAGTGCGGGACAGGGAAAGACCCAGTACTTC. Translation: CAWSAGQGKTQYF.

The gene calls are TRBV18 and TRBJ2-1; no clear D gene. Per the germline V gene, CDR1 is KGHSH and CDR2 is LQKENI. V was cut by 1 base and J by 6 bases, with 7 bases left in between. This CDR3 is built from 13 residues. In DNA form, the CDR3 reads TGTGCCAGCTCACCACAGGGTAGCAATGAGCAGTTCTTC. Translated, it gives CASSPQGSNEQFF.

The chain couples TRBV7-9 to TRBJ1-4; tentative D call: TRBD1 (6 bases). Germline V gene sequence: CDR1 SEHNR, CDR2 FQNEAQ (reference sequence). V dropped 3 bases and J dropped 7 bases, with 15 bases sitting between them. CDR3 length: 15 residues. This chain's CDR3 is CASSFGQGRVEKLFF. For the CDR3, the DNA is TGTGCCAGCAGCTTTGGTCAGGGGAGAGTTGAAAAACTGTTTTTT.

V is TRBV29-1 and J is TRBJ2-5; no definite D call. Germline V gives CDR1 SQVTM, CDR2 ANQGSEA. The CDR3 has 12 amino acids. V was pared by 0 bases and J by 7 bases, with 9 bases between. In DNA form, the CDR3 reads TGCAGCGTTGAAGACCTGCCGGGGACCCAGTACTTC. It encodes CSVEDLPGTQYF.

The chain links TRBV7-8 to TRBJ2-7; tentatively, D is TRBD1 or TRBD2 (11 bases each). The CDR3 extends over 20 amino acids. In germline, CDR1 is SGHVS, CDR2 FQNEAQ. Trimming took off 2 bases at V and 3 bases at J, with 29 bases between the two ends. DNA of the CDR3: TGTGCCAGCAGCTTATTACTCGGGACAGGGGGGACTAGCGGAGACTACGAGCAGTACTTC. Translating it yields CASSLLLGTGGTSGDYEQYF.

V and J are TRBV30 and TRBJ2-7, with D possibly matching TRBD2 (6 bases). The germline gives CDR1 GTSNPN, CDR2 SVGIG (reference sequence). The CDR3 extends over 12 amino acids. Between the trimmed V and J ends, which lost 5 bases and 6 bases, there was a span of 14 bases. The CDR3 reads CAWFRGGGEQYF. DNA for the CDR3: TGTGCCTGGTTCCGGGGAGGAGGCGAGCAGTACTTC.

This chain uses TRBV10-3 with TRBJ1-5, with 8 bases identical to TRBD1. The V gene end was trimmed by 0 bases and the J gene end by 0 bases; junction bases not matched to a gene: 4. Germline values: CDR1 ENHRY, CDR2 SYGVKD. CDR3 length equals 17 residues. The CDR3 coding sequence is TGTGCCATCAGTGAGTCGCCAGACAGGGGTAGCAATCAGCCCCAGCATTTT. Protein product: CAISESPDRGSNQPQHF.

The chain uses TRBV7-2 and TRBJ1-3; no reliable D call. The CDR3 spans 14 residues. The V and J ends lost 5 bases and 0 bases respectively, with 8 bases between them. CDR1 is SGHTA, CDR2 FQGNSA, per germline. The CDR3 nucleotides are TGTGCCAGCAGCCCGTCGAGCTCTGGAAACACCATATATTTT. Encoded protein: CASSPSSSGNTIYF.

The CDR3 DNA reads TGTGCCAGCAGTTTGACTAGCGCTAGCACAGATACGCAGTATTTT. This sequence encodes CASSLTSASTDTQYF. The rearrangement joins TRBV27 to TRBJ2-3; 8 bases line up with TRBD2. With V trimmed by 3 bases and J by 0 bases, 2 bases remained unmatched. The length of the CDR3 is 15 residues. Germline CDR1 reads MNHEY; CDR2 reads SMNVEV (reference sequence).

The rearrangement links TRBV4-2 to TRBJ2-5, with D perhaps being TRBD1 or TRBD2 (5 bases each). Germline V lookup: CDR1 LGHNA, CDR2 YNFKEQ. There are 16 residues in the CDR3. The V end lost 1 base, the J end lost 0 bases, and 12 bases lay between the germline ends. CDR3 coding DNA: TGTGCCAGCAGCCAAGGACGGGGCCAGAACCAAGAGACCCAGTACTTC. Protein: CASSQGRGQNQETQYF.

This chain uses TRBV2 with TRBJ2-1; possibly TRBD2 for D (6 bases). Germline CDR1 and CDR2: SNHLY and FYNNEI. This CDR3 has 17 amino acids. V lost 6 bases and J 5 bases, leaving 23 bases between the germline ends. CDR3 in amino acids: CASRWGIGGAADNEQFF. CDR3 bases: TGTGCCAGCAGATGGGGGATCGGGGGAGCCGCAGACAATGAGCAGTTCTTC.

The CDR3 is CASSLTVNTEAFF. In DNA form, the CDR3 reads TGCGCCAGCAGTTTGACAGTCAACACTGAAGCTTTCTTT. The gene calls are TRBV5-1 and TRBJ1-1; D possibly corresponds to TRBD1 (5 bases). Trimming pared 5 bases from V and 2 bases from J, leaving 10 bases between. The CDR3 runs 13 residues. The germline V gene encodes CDR1 SGHRS and CDR2 YFSETQ.

The rearrangement uses TRBV5-4 and TRBJ2-4; 8 bases align to TRBD2. V gave up 4 bases and J gave up 8 bases; unmatched junction bases: 8. Germline CDR1 and CDR2: SGHNT and YYREEE (reference sequence). The CDR3 is 14 amino acids. CDR3 sequence (DNA): TGTGCCAGCAGCCCAGCCGGGACTAGGCACATTCAGTACTTC. Translating it yields CASSPAGTRHIQYF.

The rearrangement uses TRBV6-1 and TRBJ2-7; maybe TRBD2 (7 bases). Germline CDR1 and CDR2: MNHNS and SASEGT. With 10 bases removed from V and 4 bases from J, the gap between germline ends came to 20 bases. This CDR3 comprises 14 residues. CDR3 coding DNA: TGTGCCACCCTAGGGGGGGCGCCCTGGTACGAGCAGTACTTC. Amino acids: CATLGGAPWYEQYF.

This chain uses TRBV7-9 with TRBJ2-7; D gene uncertain. The CDR3 has 15 amino acids. Germline V gene data show CDR1 as SEHNR and CDR2 as FQNEAQ (reference sequence). V was trimmed by 0 bases and J by 0 bases, leaving 9 bases between them. As DNA, the CDR3 is TGTGCCAGCAGCTTAGCCATCCTGAGCTCCTACGAGCAGTACTTC. It is translated as CASSLAILSSYEQYF.

The CDR3: CASSLGRTTYEQYF. The CDR3 DNA follows: TGTGCCAGCAGCTTAGGCAGGACCACCTACGAGCAGTACTTC. The chain combines TRBV11-2 with TRBJ2-7; D gene ambiguous. The CDR3 is 14 residues long. Germline V gene data show CDR1 as SGHAT and CDR2 as FQNNGV. The V and J ends lost 1 base and 2 bases respectively, with 9 bases between them.

This clone was counted many times. The chain recombines TRBV7-6 with TRBJ2-7; TRBD1 aligns across 10 bases. Per germline, CDR1 SGHVS and CDR2 FNYEAQ. J was trimmed by 2 bases and V by 4 bases; bases with no gene match: 2. This CDR3 has 14 amino acids. For the CDR3, the DNA is TGTGCCAGCAGCTCCGGACAGGGGGCCTACGAGCAGTACTTC. It translates to CASSSGQGAYEQYF.